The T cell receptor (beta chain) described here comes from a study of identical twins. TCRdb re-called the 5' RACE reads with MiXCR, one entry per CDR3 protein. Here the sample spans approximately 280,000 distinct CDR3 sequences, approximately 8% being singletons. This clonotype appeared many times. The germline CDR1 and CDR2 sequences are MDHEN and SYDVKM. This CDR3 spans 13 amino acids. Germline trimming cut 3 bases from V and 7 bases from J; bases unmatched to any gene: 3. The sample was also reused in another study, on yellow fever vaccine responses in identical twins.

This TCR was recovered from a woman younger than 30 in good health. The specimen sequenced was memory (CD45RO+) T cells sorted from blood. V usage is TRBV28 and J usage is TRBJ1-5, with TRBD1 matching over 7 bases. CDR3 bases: TGTGCCAGCAGTTTGAGGGGGCTGCAGCCCCAGCATTTT. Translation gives CASSLRGLQPQHF.